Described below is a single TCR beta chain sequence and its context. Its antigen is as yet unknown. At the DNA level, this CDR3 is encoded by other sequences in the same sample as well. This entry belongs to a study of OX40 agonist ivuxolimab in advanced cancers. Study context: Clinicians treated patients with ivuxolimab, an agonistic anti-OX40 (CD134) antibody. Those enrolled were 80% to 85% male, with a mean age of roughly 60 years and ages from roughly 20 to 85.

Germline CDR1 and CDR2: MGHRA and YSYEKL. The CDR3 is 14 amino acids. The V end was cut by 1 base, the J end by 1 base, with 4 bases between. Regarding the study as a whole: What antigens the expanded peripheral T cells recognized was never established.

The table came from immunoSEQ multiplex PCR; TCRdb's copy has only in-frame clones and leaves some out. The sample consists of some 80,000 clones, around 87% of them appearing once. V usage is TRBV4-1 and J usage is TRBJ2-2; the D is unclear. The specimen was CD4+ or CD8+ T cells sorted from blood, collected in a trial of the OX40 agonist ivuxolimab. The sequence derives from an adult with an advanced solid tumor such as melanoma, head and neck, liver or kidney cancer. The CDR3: CASSQAGNTGELFF. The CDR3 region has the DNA TGCGCCAGCAGCCAAGCGGGGAACACCGGGGAGCTGTTTTTT.